The subject of this entry is one TCR beta chain. What this receptor recognizes is not known. The input lacks base qualities; no much larger clone sits a single base away. This specimen belongs to a study of shared clonotypes between healthy human individuals (dated by TCRdb to 2020 to 2021). Turning to the overall study: The cohort comprised two women and a few men aged 18 to 49 years. Per donor, leukapheresis produced somewhere between about 0.8 and 9 billion PBMCs. The study deeply sequenced blood TCR repertoires of about 5 healthy adults to estimate repertoire size and the extent of clonotype sharing between individuals. Different laboratories and diverse techniques were used to prepare libraries and sequence TCR repertoires, to increase sequencing depth and limit assay-specific biases. The investigation overall reported the following: Pairwise subsampling led to the expectation that sequencing depth would affect the degree of clonotype sharing among donors. Sampling was restricted to blood, and TCR repertoires in tissues likely differ from the TCR repertoires found in blood. The genetic and exposure-history diversity represented was limited by the small number of donors.

Its CDR3 holds 16 amino acids, cysteine through phenylalanine. The CDR3 DNA has 48 bases and is translated from base 1. From a lookup of the germline V gene (reference sequence), CDR1 and CDR2 are SGHAT and FQDESV. V has 4 bases trimmed and J has 6 bases trimmed; junction bases matching no gene number 7. TCR CDR3 regions were amplified from genomic DNA by multiplex PCR using the deep immunoSEQ assay. Extracted genomic DNA from each cell subset was spread evenly across all wells of several immunoSEQ 96-well plates, with each plate serving as a replicate. For unsorted PBMC, around 300 ng of genomic DNA, equivalent to approximately 28,000 T cell genomes, went into each replicate PCR. Genomic DNA from unsorted PBMC was sequenced over ten immunoSEQ deep assay plates. Purified libraries were measured with a Qubit 3.0 fluorometer, size-checked on a Bioanalyzer 2100, and measured again with the KAPA Library Quantification kit. Every immunoSEQ 96-well plate was sequenced on a separate single-read 150-cycle Illumina NextSeq 550 flow cell. Per the original workflow: The immunoSEQ output contained only junctional sequences without quality scores, so filtering could not match that applied to full-length reads. Sequences were annotated with PyIR, a Python wrapper for IgBLAST v1.9, and V/J genes and CDR3 were assigned using IMGT germline references. Reads were removed for weak V/J assignments (E-value above 1e-6), missing CDR3, stop codons, out-of-frame junctions, or ambiguous translated residues. V3J clonotypes were defined as sequences sharing an identical inferred V gene, J gene, and CDR3 amino acid sequence. The percentage overlap between two repertoires was calculated by dividing the number of shared unique clonotypes by the size of the smaller repertoire. RTK rarefaction, the Chao1 estimator, and Recon v2.1 estimates of unobserved clonotypes were used to assess repertoire richness. TCRdb's version of the immuneACCESS table is confined to in-frame rearrangements and falls short of the full clone set. An unresolved V gene accounts for under half of the shortfall where checked; the remainder is of unknown origin. That table furnishes V, J and clone size, whereas the DNA furnished D and trimming. This sample gives around 500,000 clones in total; 76% of them show up just once. The ten most abundant clones make up 10% to 15% of the sample.

Healthy HIV-negative adults with no recently reported acute infections or vaccinations were included as donors. Only Caucasian adults living in Nashville, Tennessee, USA were represented among the donors. For unsorted samples, 96 million or so PBMCs were counted, and genomic DNA was extracted using the QIAamp DNA Blood Mini kit. Blood was obtained by leukapheresis, after which PBMCs were separated by Ficoll-Histopaque density gradient centrifugation and cryopreserved in liquid nitrogen vapor phase. The chain uses TRBV11-1 and TRBJ2-1; 12 junctional bases match TRBD2. Sequencing was performed on PBMCs. This sequence was found in a woman aged 40 to 50 in good health. Some clones in this sample may be carry-over from other donors' samples. The nucleotide sequence reads as follows: TGTGCCAGCAGCTCGGCTAGCGGGAGGGCCGTCAATGAGCAGTTCTTC. Its protein is CASSSASGRAVNEQFF.